This is a list of T cell receptor beta chains from one sample in a study of CXCR3-negative and CXCR3-positive naive CD8 T cells. After re-calling the 5' RACE reads, TCRdb lists one entry per CDR3 protein, DNA absent. The specimen's table records approximately 62,000 distinct CDR3 sequences. The sequencing sample was made of naive CXCR3- CD8+ T cells from blood. The receptors were sampled from a human donor in good health. Some clones in this sample may be carry-over from other donors' samples. CDR3s include the opening cysteine and the closing phenylalanine or tryptophan. Fields, in order: J gene, V gene, clone size, CDR3 protein. The size of a clone is reported for some rows only, either as once, few or many, or as a class for expanded clones.

>TRBJ1-1|TRBV2|-
CASSEVPGGLNTEAFF
>TRBJ1-6|TRBV7-6|-
CASSQTTNSGSPLHF
>TRBJ1-2|TRBV29-1|-
CSVEVSGSNGYTF
>TRBJ1-2|TRBV20-1|-
CSVRDFYGYTF
>TRBJ2-4|TRBV6-6|-
CASSYTTDLAKNIQYF
>TRBJ2-7|TRBV20-1|-
CSARTGTDFHEQYF
>TRBJ2-7|TRBV11-2|-
CASSLETGYEQYF
>TRBJ2-1|TRBV7-9|-
CASSQDLNEQFF
>TRBJ2-1|TRBV7-2|-
CASSSPGPSLGNEQFF
>TRBJ2-7|TRBV12-3/TRBV12-4|-
CASSSPGRYEQYF
>TRBJ2-1|TRBV5-6|-
CASRTGTPNEQFF
>TRBJ2-5|TRBV3-1|-
CASSQGEREFLETQYF
>TRBJ2-7|TRBV9|-
CASSERHGTNYEQYF
>TRBJ1-1|TRBV12-5|-
CASGLGRGEAFF
>TRBJ2-4|TRBV6-2/TRBV6-3|-
CASSSTGLRVNIQYF
>TRBJ2-1|TRBV15|medium-sized
CATSRGLGDEQFF
>TRBJ2-2|TRBV6-5|-
CASIGRGGTGELFF
>TRBJ2-7|TRBV12-3/TRBV12-4|-
CASSLVGTSGLYEQYF
>TRBJ2-7|TRBV7-2|-
CASSFFHGGGNEQYF
>TRBJ2-1|TRBV29-1|-
CSVEPPTLGQVYSEQFF
>TRBJ2-7|TRBV7-2|-
CASSLLVDSYEQYF
>TRBJ1-1|TRBV6-1|-
CASSLRTENTEAFF
>TRBJ2-5|TRBV28|-
CASSILAGVYQETQYF
>TRBJ2-7|TRBV6-5|-
CASSYGEWDEQYF
>TRBJ2-1|TRBV7-6|-
CASSLASGGASNEQFF
>TRBJ2-7|TRBV27|-
CATSSAGRGYEQYF
>TRBJ1-6|TRBV7-9|-
CASSPGQGLSSPLHF
>TRBJ1-2|TRBV12-3/TRBV12-4|-
CASSWTAYYGYTF
>TRBJ2-7|TRBV6-2/TRBV6-3|-
CASSPTGTEDSYEQYF
>TRBJ2-5|TRBV29-1|-
CSVEDMPRGETQYF
>TRBJ2-1|TRBV6-5|-
CASRPERGVSSYNEQFF
>TRBJ2-7|TRBV7-8|-
CASSLGSASDNEQYF
>TRBJ1-1|TRBV30|-
CAWSYVQNTEAFF
>TRBJ2-1|TRBV29-1|-
CSVKDASGASYNEQFF
>TRBJ2-3|TRBV6-5|-
CASSTGTTSTDTQYF
>TRBJ2-7|TRBV7-6|-
CASSSPAAGGYEQYF
>TRBJ2-1|TRBV21-1|-
CASSVRDSNEQFF
>TRBJ1-1|TRBV5-5|-
CASSWVGPNTEAFF
>TRBJ1-2|TRBV12-3/TRBV12-4|-
CASRGTGTVYGYTF
>TRBJ2-7|TRBV29-1|-
CSVESGGAYEQYF
>TRBJ2-3|TRBV29-1|-
CSVSGGPSGDTQYF
>TRBJ2-7|TRBV6-2/TRBV6-3|-
CASSPPGQDVGEQYF
>TRBJ2-3|TRBV27|-
CASWARADTQYF
>TRBJ2-1|TRBV27|-
CASSFGTFNEQFF